The sample holds one count of the clone carrying this T cell receptor beta chain. The sample comes from a study of T cell responses to AZD1222 COVID-19 vaccine. V was shortened by 5 bases and J by 2 bases, with 8 bases between the two germline ends. The CDR3 is 13 amino acids. Repertoires were generated with immunoSEQ multiplex PCR, while TCRdb's copy carries only in-frame clones and drops some. The sample records 75,000 to 95,000 clones, approximately 89% being singletons. The TCR was taken from an adult who received the AZD1222 COVID-19 vaccine. The specimen comprised peripheral blood, sampled 28 days after the second AZD1222 dose. The chain joins TRBV12-3 or TRBV12-4 to TRBJ2-3; D ambiguous. The CDR3 coding sequence is TGTGCCAGCAGTGCGCTGACCACAGATACGCAGTATTTT. This encodes CASSALTTDTQYF.